Each of the 5 T cell receptor beta chains below was sequenced from the same sample in a study of T cell repertoires in aging, cancer and after chemotherapy. A mixed TRB-A/B primer pool amplified rearranged TRB by multiplex touch-down PCR. Using its own MiXCR run on the multiplex PCR reads, TCRdb lists one record per CDR3 protein. This sample has 9,000 to 13,000 distinct CDR3 sequences, with about 33% found just once. TCR beta rearrangements were amplified from peripheral blood genomic DNA. Material for sequencing was blood. The receptors were gathered from a human donor in good health. The donor label of this sample is uncertain.

The rearrangement joins TRBV5-4 to TRBJ2-5; 9 bases align to TRBD2. Germline V gene lookup returns CDR1 SGHNT and CDR2 YYREEE (reference sequence). The length of the CDR3 is 19 residues. The junction had 21 bases not matched to a gene; V was cut back by 0 bases and J by 9 bases. The CDR3 coding sequence is TGTGCCAGCAGCTTGGCCGAGGCGGGGGGGCCGACGAGAGGGCGGTCCCAGTACTTC. It specifies CASSLAEAGGPTRGRSQYF. The whole variable domain, filled in from reference TRBV5-4 and TRBJ2-5, reads ETGVTQSPTHLIKTRGQQVTLRCSSQSGHNTVSWYQQALGQGPQFIFQYYREEENGRGNFPPRFSGLQFPNYSSELNVNALELDDSALYLCASSLAEAGGPTRGRSQYFGPGTRLLVL.

The rearrangement links TRBV30 to TRBJ2-7, with TRBD2 identical over 7 bases. The CDR3 spans 15 residues. The germline V gene has CDR1 GTSNPN and CDR2 SVGIG (reference sequence). V lost 0 bases to trimming and J lost 5 bases; unmatched junction nucleotides: 10. CDR3 loop: CAWSVWGGERNEQYF. In nucleotides, the CDR3 is TGTGCCTGGAGTGTCTGGGGGGGGGAGCGGAACGAGCAGTACTTC.

This clonotype has more than one count but fewer than ten. V gene TRBV5-6 combines with J gene TRBJ1-1; no definite D call. The CDR3 extends over 12 amino acids. Germline V gene lookup returns CDR1 SGHDT and CDR2 YYEEEE. Trimming pared 0 bases from V and 11 bases from J, leaving 11 bases between. Here the CDR3 reads CASSLGGGRAFF. The DNA of the CDR3 is TGTGCCAGCAGCTTGGGGGGAGGTAGGGCTTTCTTT.

About this clonotype itself: A much larger clone lies one base from this, so it may be a read error. The CDR3 spells CASSPRTRPCEQYF. CDR3 bases: TGTGCCAGCAGCCCCAGGACTAGACCTTGCGAGCAGTACTTC. V gene TRBV6-1 combines with J gene TRBJ2-7, with TRBD2 matching 7 bases. The germline CDR1 and CDR2 sequences are MNHNS and SASEGT. This CDR3 is 14 amino acids long. J lost 6 bases, V lost 6 bases, and 11 bases had no gene match.

The rearrangement joins TRBV12-3 or TRBV12-4 to TRBJ1-4; 9 positions match TRBD1. This CDR3 comprises 14 residues. J was trimmed by 8 bases and V by 5 bases; bases with no gene match: 6. The CDR3 DNA reads TGTGCCAGCAGTGGGACAGGGCTGCGGGAAAAACTGTTTTTT. Encoded protein: CASSGTGLREKLFF.